The entry below gives a single TCR beta chain sequence along with its context. Looked up from germline, CDR1 is MGHDK and CDR2 is SYGVNS. Trimming removed 7 bases at V and 6 bases at J, with 9 bases between. The CDR3 consists of 11 residues. The data are from a study of control samples from healthy donors and cancer patients. Assay used: immunoSEQ multiplex PCR; TCRdb lists only in-frame clones, some missing. The table records almost 95,000 clones, about nine tenths of them present only once. The sequenced sample was blood. The sequence came from a woman between 18 and 29 years old in good health. The chain joins TRBV25-1 to TRBJ1-1; D unclear. As DNA, the CDR3 is TGTGCCAGCATGGTTCCCTCTGAAGCTTTCTTT. It encodes CASMVPSEAFF.